What follows are 26 T cell receptor beta chains derived from one specimen sequenced in a study of identical twins. From the 5' RACE reads, TCRdb called clonotypes with MiXCR, one entry per CDR3 protein. The sample comprises some 760,000 distinct CDR3 sequences, 15% to 20% of which are singletons, and about an eighth rests with the top ten. This sample was shared with a second study, whose subject was T cells expressing NK-cell markers.

Sample: PBMCs. The receptors come from a woman between 18 and 29 years old in good health.

This clonotype was counted between two and nine times. The CDR3 region has the DNA TGTGCCAGCAGTCTAGCGGACGTCTCCTACAATGAGCAGTTCTTC. Amino acids: CASSLADVSYNEQFF. The V gene is TRBV6-1, the J gene TRBJ2-1; 7 positions agree with TRBD2. There are 15 residues in the CDR3. V was clipped by 5 bases and J by 0 bases; unmatched bases: 4. Germline loops: CDR1 MNHNS, CDR2 SASEGT.

The J gene is TRBJ1-1, the V gene TRBV12-3 or TRBV12-4; tentatively, D is TRBD1 (5 bases). The V and J ends lost 3 bases and 7 bases respectively, with 15 bases between them. The CDR3 totals 14 residues. DNA of the CDR3: TGTGCCAGCAGTTTCGCGAACACTGGGGGTGAAGCTTTCTTT. It translates to CASSFANTGGEAFF.

The chain joins TRBV3-1 to TRBJ2-1; 8 positions match TRBD2. Trimming took 1 base from V and 8 from J; bases not matched to a gene: 7. The CDR3 runs 15 residues. CDR1 and CDR2 (germline): LGHDT, YNNKEL (reference sequence). The CDR3 reads CASSQVPAGEYEQFF. The CDR3 nucleotides are TGTGCCAGCAGCCAAGTTCCAGCGGGAGAATATGAGCAGTTCTTC.

This clonotype has more than one count but fewer than ten. The chain is built from TRBV3-1 and TRBJ1-1; D perhaps matches TRBD1 (6 bases). V was pared by 1 base and J by 6 bases, with 18 bases between. The CDR3 runs to 16 residues. Germline CDR1 is LGHDT and CDR2 is YNNKEL (reference sequence). The chain's CDR3 is CASSQGVTASGAEAFF. The CDR3 DNA follows: TGTGCCAGCAGCCAAGGCGTAACCGCATCAGGGGCTGAAGCTTTCTTT.

This clonotype was seen many times. The chain is built from TRBV10-3 and TRBJ2-7; D not resolved. This CDR3 is 11 amino acids long. The germline CDR1 and CDR2 sequences are ENHRY and SYGVKD. V lost 6 bases, J lost 2 bases, and 5 bases lay in between. The CDR3 DNA reads as TGTGCCATCAGCGGTCCCTACGAGCAGTACTTC. Amino acids: CAISGPYEQYF.

This clonotype turned up a few times. This sequence joins TRBV29-1 and TRBJ1-2; D uncertain. The V and J ends lost 5 bases and 8 bases respectively, with 6 bases between them. Germline V lookup: CDR1 SQVTM, CDR2 ANQGSEA. The CDR3 contains 9 residues. CDR3 DNA: TGCAGCGTTACACCGGGCTACACCTTC. Protein sequence: CSVTPGYTF. The whole variable domain, remainder taken from reference TRBV29-1 and TRBJ1-2, is SAVISQKPSRDICQRGTSLTIQCQVDSQVTMMFWYRQQPGQSLTLIATANQGSEATYESGFVIDKFPISRPNLTFSTLTVSNMSPEDSSIYLCSVTPGYTFGSGTRLTVV.

This clonotype was detected ten times or more. The chain joins TRBV27 to TRBJ2-6; D gene ambiguous. The CDR3 covers 15 residues. Germline CDR1 is MNHEY and CDR2 is SMNVEV (reference sequence). Trimming pared 7 bases from V and 0 bases from J, leaving 10 bases between. The CDR3 loop is CASKAPTSGANVLTF. In nucleotides, the CDR3 is TGTGCCAGCAAAGCCCCGACCTCTGGGGCCAACGTCCTGACTTTC.

This clonotype was found many times. The chain recombines TRBV9 with TRBJ1-6; 10 bases fit TRBD1. CDR3 length: 14 amino acids. Germline V gene sequence: CDR1 SGDLS, CDR2 YYNGEE. After removal of 3 bases from V and 8 bases from J, the junction contained 2 bases not matched to a gene. Written as DNA, the CDR3 is TGTGCCAGCAGCGCGGGACAGGGGTATTCACCCCTCCACTTT. Amino acid sequence: CASSAGQGYSPLHF.

The rearrangement links TRBV30 to TRBJ2-4, with TRBD1 identical over 7 bases. Germline V gives CDR1 GTSNPN, CDR2 SVGIG (reference sequence). Losses at the gene ends were 2 bases for V and 8 bases for J; bases not matched to a gene: 3. The CDR3 sequence is 12 residues long. The CDR3 DNA reads as TGTGCCTGGAGTTACAGGGGAGACATTCAGTACTTC. Its translation: CAWSYRGDIQYF.

This clonotype occurred a few times. The CDR3 loop is CASSYRTSDSSGELFF. Written as DNA, the CDR3 is TGCGCCAGCAGCTATCGGACTAGCGACAGTTCCGGGGAGCTGTTTTTT. This chain joins TRBV5-1 and TRBJ2-2; TRBD2 matches 9 bases. Germline trimming cut 3 bases from V and 6 bases from J; bases unmatched to any gene: 9. The CDR3 extends over 16 amino acids. The germline gives CDR1 SGHRS, CDR2 YFSETQ. The complete variable domain, with remaining parts taken from reference TRBV5-1 and TRBJ2-2, reads KAGVTQTPRYLIKTRGQQVTLSCSPISGHRSVSWYQQTPGQGLQFLFEYFSETQRNKGNFPGRFSGRQFSNSRSEMNVSTLELGDSALYLCASSYRTSDSSGELFFGEGSRLTVL.

The gene calls are TRBV2 and TRBJ1-2; possible D gene TRBD1, 6 bases. Deletions cut 8 bases from V and 1 base from J, with 14 bases between. This CDR3 region has 14 residues. In germline, CDR1 is SNHLY, CDR2 FYNNEI. CDR3 loop: CASAGQSFNYGYTF. CDR3 nucleotide sequence: TGTGCCAGCGCCGGACAGTCCTTTAACTATGGCTACACCTTC.

This clonotype occurred a few times. This chain uses TRBV20-1 with TRBJ2-2, with D unresolved. This CDR3 has 13 residues. CDR1 and CDR2 (germline): DFQATT, SNEGSKA (reference sequence). The V end was cut by 5 bases, the J end by 4 bases, with 11 bases between. The CDR3 coding sequence is TGCAGTGCTCCAAACGGGCTCACCGGGGAGCTGTTTTTT. Amino acids: CSAPNGLTGELFF.

The CDR3 DNA reads as TGTGCCAGCAGTCCCCAAGGGACAGGACCCTACGAGCAGTACTTC. This translates into CASSPQGTGPYEQYF. The chain has TRBV27 and TRBJ2-7; 8 positions agree with TRBD1. V was clipped by 5 bases and J by 2 bases; unmatched bases: 8. The CDR3 runs to 15 residues. Germline values: CDR1 MNHEY, CDR2 SMNVEV (reference sequence).

The chain recombines TRBV10-3 with TRBJ1-1, with a tentative D call TRBD1 (6 bases). Trimming removed 6 bases from V and 3 bases from J, with 11 bases in between. CDR1 and CDR2 (germline): ENHRY, SYGVKD. The CDR3 totals 13 residues. CDR3 in DNA: TGTGCCATCAGGGGGGCCGGGGACACTGAAGCTTTCTTT. It is translated as CAIRGAGDTEAFF.

CDR3 residues: CSVYGRENTGELFF. For the CDR3, the DNA is TGCAGCGTTTACGGGAGAGAAAACACCGGGGAGCTGTTTTTT. This chain uses TRBV29-1 with TRBJ2-2; D possibly corresponds to TRBD2 (6 bases). This CDR3 is built from 14 residues. CDR1 and CDR2 (germline): SQVTM, ANQGSEA. Trimming removed 5 bases from V and 2 bases from J, with 12 bases in between.

There are a few counts of this clonotype. This chain joins TRBV20-1 and TRBJ1-2; D is unresolved. This CDR3 is built from 15 residues. Germline CDR1 reads DFQATT; CDR2 reads SNEGSKA (reference sequence). V lost 3 bases and J lost 2, with 16 bases in between. The CDR3 reads CSARDPPAANYGYTF. The CDR3 coding sequence is TGCAGTGCTAGGGATCCCCCTGCGGCCAACTATGGCTACACCTTC.

V is TRBV24-1 and J is TRBJ2-7; D may match TRBD1 or TRBD2 (5 bases each). The CDR3 covers 12 residues. Germline CDR1 KGHDR, CDR2 SFDVKD. The V end lost 9 bases, the J end lost 4 bases, and 12 bases lay between the germline ends. This chain's CDR3 is CATGTSEYEQYF. The CDR3 region has the DNA TGTGCCACCGGGACCTCAGAGTACGAGCAGTACTTC.

The CDR3 DNA sequence: TGCGCCAGCAGCACATGGACTCCCCCCGTCAATGAGCAGTTCTTC. Its translation: CASSTWTPPVNEQFF. The chain links TRBV5-1 to TRBJ2-1, with TRBD2 as a possible D gene (5 bases). Per the germline V gene, CDR1 is SGHRS and CDR2 is YFSETQ. The CDR3 is 15 amino acids. Trimming removed 4 bases at V and 6 bases at J, with 17 bases between.

This clonotype was recorded many times. CDR3: CASSLAGTGGYEQYF. The CDR3, as DNA: TGCGCCAGCAGCTTGGCCGGGACAGGGGGCTACGAGCAGTACTTC. The chain uses TRBV5-1 and TRBJ2-7, with TRBD1 matching over 11 bases. CDR3 size: 15 residues. V trimming: 0 bases; J trimming: 3 bases; junction bases outside the gene matches: 2. Germline V CDR1 and CDR2: SGHRS, YFSETQ.

The chain employs TRBV4-3 and TRBJ2-3, with D uncertain. The CDR3 totals 15 residues. With 0 bases removed from V and 1 base from J, the gap between germline ends came to 8 bases. Per germline, CDR1 LGHNA and CDR2 YSLEER. CDR3 sequence: CASSQDLRRTDTQYF. DNA for the CDR3: TGCGCCAGCAGCCAAGATTTGCGGCGCACAGATACGCAGTATTTT.

The chain carries TRBV12-3 or TRBV12-4 and TRBJ2-7, with no clear D. V lost 3 bases, J lost 6 bases, and 18 bases lay in between. CDR3 length: 15 residues. The CDR3 protein is CASSFHVYSPGEQYF. The CDR3 nucleotides read TGTGCCAGCAGTTTTCACGTCTATTCACCTGGCGAGCAGTACTTC.

V is TRBV15 and J is TRBJ2-1, with D unclear. CDR1 and CDR2 (germline): LNHNV, YYDKDF (reference sequence). The V end lost 8 bases, the J end lost 5 bases, and 7 bases lay between the germline ends. The CDR3 extends over 11 amino acids. The CDR3 here is CATLENNEQFF. In DNA form, the CDR3 reads TGTGCCACCCTGGAAAACAATGAGCAGTTCTTC.

In its sample, this clonotype was seen a few times. The chain joins TRBV6-2 or TRBV6-3 to TRBJ2-5; D might be TRBD1 or TRBD2, each matching 5 bases. The CDR3 covers 15 residues. Trimming shortened V by 2 bases and J by 9 bases, and 19 bases separated the two germline ends. In germline, CDR1 is MNHEY, CDR2 SVGEGT. The CDR3 sequence: CASSYAPGRPGAQYF. Here the CDR3 DNA reads TGTGCCAGCAGTTACGCGCCGGGACGTCCTGGGGCCCAGTACTTC.

The chain has TRBV20-1 and TRBJ2-6, with 8 bases fitting TRBD1. The CDR3 sequence is 15 residues long. Germline lookup yields CDR1 DFQATT and CDR2 SNEGSKA (reference sequence). Trimming at V came to 6 bases and at J to 1 base, leaving 5 bases not matched to a gene. Written as DNA, the CDR3 is TGCAGTGCAAGAAACAGGGGGTCTGGGGCCAACGTCCTGACTTTC. Translating it yields CSARNRGSGANVLTF.

The chain uses TRBV20-1 and TRBJ2-3; D unclear. Germline lookup yields CDR1 DFQATT and CDR2 SNEGSKA (reference sequence). The CDR3 has 14 residues. The DNA for the CDR3 is TGCAGCCCAAAACGCGGCGGTTACACAGATACGCAGTATTTT. Encoded protein: CSPKRGGYTDTQYF.

This clonotype appeared a few times. V gene TRBV5-1 combines with J gene TRBJ2-5; 10 bases agree with TRBD2. The CDR3 covers 15 residues. J was trimmed by 3 bases and V by 4 bases; bases with no gene match: 6. CDR1 and CDR2 (germline): SGHRS, YFSETQ. The CDR3 sequence is CASSPPGLAEETQYF. CDR3 coding DNA: TGCGCCAGCAGCCCACCCGGACTAGCGGAAGAGACCCAGTACTTC. Combining the CDR3 with reference TRBV5-1 and TRBJ2-5 gives the whole variable domain KAGVTQTPRYLIKTRGQQVTLSCSPISGHRSVSWYQQTPGQGLQFLFEYFSETQRNKGNFPGRFSGRQFSNSRSEMNVSTLELGDSALYLCASSPPGLAEETQYFGPGTRLLVL.